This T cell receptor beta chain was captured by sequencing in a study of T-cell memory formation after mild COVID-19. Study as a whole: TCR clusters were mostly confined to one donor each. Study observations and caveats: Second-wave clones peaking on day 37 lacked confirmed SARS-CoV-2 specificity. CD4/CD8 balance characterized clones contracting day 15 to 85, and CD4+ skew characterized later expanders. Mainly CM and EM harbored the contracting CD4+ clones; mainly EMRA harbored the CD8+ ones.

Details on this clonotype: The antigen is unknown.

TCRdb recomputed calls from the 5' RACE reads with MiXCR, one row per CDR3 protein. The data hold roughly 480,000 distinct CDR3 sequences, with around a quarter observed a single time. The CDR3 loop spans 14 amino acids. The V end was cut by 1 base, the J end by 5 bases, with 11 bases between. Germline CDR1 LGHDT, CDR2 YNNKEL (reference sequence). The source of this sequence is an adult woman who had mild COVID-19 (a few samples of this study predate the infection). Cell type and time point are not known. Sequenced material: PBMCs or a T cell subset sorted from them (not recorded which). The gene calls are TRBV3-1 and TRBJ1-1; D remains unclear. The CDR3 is CASSQVVGNTEAFF. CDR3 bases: TGTGCCAGCAGCCAAGTGGTGGGGAATACTGAAGCTTTCTTT.